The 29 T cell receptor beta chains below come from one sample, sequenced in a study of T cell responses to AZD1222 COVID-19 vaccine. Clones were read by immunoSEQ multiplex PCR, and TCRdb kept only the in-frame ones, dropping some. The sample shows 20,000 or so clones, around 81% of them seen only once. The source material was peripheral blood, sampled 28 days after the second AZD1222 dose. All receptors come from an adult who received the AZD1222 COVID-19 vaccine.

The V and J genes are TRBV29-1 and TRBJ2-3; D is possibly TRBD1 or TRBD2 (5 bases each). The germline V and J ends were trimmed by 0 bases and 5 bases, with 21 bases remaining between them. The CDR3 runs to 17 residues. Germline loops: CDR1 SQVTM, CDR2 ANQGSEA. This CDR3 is CSVEDAARDRRGDTQYF. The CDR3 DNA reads TGCAGCGTTGAAGACGCGGCCAGGGACCGAAGGGGAGATACGCAGTATTTT.

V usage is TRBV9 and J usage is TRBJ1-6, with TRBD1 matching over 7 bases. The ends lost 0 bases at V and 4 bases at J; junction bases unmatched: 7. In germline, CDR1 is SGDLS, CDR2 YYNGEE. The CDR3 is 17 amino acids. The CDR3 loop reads CASSVEGAWEYNSPLHF. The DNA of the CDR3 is TGTGCCAGCAGCGTAGAGGGGGCCTGGGAGTATAATTCACCCCTCCACTTT. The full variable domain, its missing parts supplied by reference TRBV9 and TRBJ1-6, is DSGVTQTPKHLITATGQRVTLRCSPRSGDLSVYWYQQSLDQGLQFLIQYYNGEERAKGNILERFSAQQFPDLHSELNLSSLELGDSALYFCASSVEGAWEYNSPLHFGNGTRLTVT.

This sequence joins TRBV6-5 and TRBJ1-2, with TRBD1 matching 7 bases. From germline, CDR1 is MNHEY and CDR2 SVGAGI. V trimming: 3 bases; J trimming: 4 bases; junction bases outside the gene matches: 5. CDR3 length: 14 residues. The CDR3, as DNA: TGTGCCAGCAGTTATGACAGGGAACCCTATGGCTACACCTTC. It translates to CASSYDREPYGYTF.

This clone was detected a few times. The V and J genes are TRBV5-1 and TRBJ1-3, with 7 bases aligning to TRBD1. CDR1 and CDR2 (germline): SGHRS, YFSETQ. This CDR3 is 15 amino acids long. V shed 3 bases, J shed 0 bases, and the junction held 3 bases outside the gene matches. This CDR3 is CASSSTGDSGNTIYF. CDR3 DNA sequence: TGCGCCAGCAGCTCAACAGGGGACTCTGGAAACACCATATATTTT.

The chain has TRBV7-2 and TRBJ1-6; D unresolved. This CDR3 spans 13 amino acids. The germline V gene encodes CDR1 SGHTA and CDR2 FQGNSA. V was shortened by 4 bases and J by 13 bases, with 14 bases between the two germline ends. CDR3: CASSYEVQIPLHF. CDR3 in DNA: TGTGCCAGCAGCTACGAAGTTCAGATTCCCCTCCACTTT. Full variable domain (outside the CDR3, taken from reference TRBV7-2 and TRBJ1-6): GAGVSQSPSNKVTEKGKDVELRCDPISGHTALYWYRQSLGQGLEFLIYFQGNSAPDKSGLPSDRFSAERTGGSVSTLTIQRTQQEDSAVYLCASSYEVQIPLHFGNGTRLTVT.

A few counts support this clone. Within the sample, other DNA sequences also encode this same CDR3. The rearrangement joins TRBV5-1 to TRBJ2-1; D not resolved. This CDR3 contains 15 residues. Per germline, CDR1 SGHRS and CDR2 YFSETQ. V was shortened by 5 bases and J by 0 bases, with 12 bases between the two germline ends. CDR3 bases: TGCGCCAGCAGTGAAACGGATAGCTCCTACAATGAGCAGTTCTTC. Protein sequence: CASSETDSSYNEQFF.

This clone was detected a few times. This CDR3 is CASSVKPGETQYF. In nucleotides, the CDR3 is TGTGCCAGCAGCGTAAAACCGGGGGAGACCCAGTACTTC. The chain links TRBV9 to TRBJ2-5, with D maybe TRBD2 (5 bases). The CDR3 is 13 amino acids. V dropped 1 base and J dropped 5 bases, with 9 bases sitting between them. Germline V lookup: CDR1 SGDLS, CDR2 YYNGEE.

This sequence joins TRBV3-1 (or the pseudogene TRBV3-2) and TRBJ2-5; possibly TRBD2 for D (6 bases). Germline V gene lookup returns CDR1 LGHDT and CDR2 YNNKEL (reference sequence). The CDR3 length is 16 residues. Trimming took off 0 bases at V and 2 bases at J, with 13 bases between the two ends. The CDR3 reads CASSQDRRRGQETQYF. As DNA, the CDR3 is TGTGCCAGCAGCCAAGATCGGCGGAGGGGACAAGAGACCCAGTACTTC.

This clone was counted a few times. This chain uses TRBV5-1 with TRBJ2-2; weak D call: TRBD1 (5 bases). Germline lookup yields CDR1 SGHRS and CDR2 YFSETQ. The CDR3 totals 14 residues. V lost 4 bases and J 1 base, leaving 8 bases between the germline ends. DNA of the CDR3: TGCGCCAGCAGCACGACAGTGAACACCGGGGAGCTGTTTTTT. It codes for CASSTTVNTGELFF.

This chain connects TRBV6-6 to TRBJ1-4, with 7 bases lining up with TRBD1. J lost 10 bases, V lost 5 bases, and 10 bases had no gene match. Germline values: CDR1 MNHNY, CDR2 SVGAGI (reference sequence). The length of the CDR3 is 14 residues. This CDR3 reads CASSGGQMRGKLFF. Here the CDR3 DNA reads TGTGCCAGCAGTGGGGGACAGATGAGAGGAAAACTGTTTTTT.

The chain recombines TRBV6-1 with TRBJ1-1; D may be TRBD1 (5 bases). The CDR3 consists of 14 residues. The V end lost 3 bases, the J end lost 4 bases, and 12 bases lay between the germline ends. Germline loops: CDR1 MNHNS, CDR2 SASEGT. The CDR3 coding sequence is TGTGCCAGCAGTGACCGGGACTATGGCACTGAAGCTTTCTTT. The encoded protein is CASSDRDYGTEAFF.

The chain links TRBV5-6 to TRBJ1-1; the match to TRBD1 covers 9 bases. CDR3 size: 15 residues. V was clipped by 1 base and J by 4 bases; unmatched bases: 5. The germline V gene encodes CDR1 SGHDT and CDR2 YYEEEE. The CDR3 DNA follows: TGTGCCAGCAGCTTGCCGCTGACAGGGGGCACTGAAGCTTTCTTT. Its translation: CASSLPLTGGTEAFF.

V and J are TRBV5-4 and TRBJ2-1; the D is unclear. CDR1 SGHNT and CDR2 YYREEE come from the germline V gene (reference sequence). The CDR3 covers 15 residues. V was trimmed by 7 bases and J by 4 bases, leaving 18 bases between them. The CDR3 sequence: CASARSGVEYNEQFF. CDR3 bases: TGTGCCAGCGCCCGATCTGGGGTCGAGTACAATGAGCAGTTCTTC.

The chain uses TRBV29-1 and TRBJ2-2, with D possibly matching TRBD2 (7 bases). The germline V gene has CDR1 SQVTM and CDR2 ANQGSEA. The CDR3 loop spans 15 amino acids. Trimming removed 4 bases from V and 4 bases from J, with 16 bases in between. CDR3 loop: CSVGGQLAPTGELFF. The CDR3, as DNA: TGCAGCGTTGGGGGACAACTAGCGCCCACCGGGGAGCTGTTTTTT.

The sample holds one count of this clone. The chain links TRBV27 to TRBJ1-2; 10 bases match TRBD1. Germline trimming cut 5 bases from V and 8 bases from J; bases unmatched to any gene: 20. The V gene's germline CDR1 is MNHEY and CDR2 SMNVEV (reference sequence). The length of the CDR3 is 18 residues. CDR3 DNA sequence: TGTGCCAGCAGTCACTTAGAGCGGCGGACAGGGGGTCGGGGAGGCTACACCTTC. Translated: CASSHLERRTGGRGGYTF.

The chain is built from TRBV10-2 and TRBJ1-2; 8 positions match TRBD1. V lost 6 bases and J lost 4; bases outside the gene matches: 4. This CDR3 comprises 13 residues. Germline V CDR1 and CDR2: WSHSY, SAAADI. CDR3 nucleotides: TGCGCCAGCAGCCTCGGACAGGGCTATGGCTACACCTTC. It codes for CASSLGQGYGYTF.

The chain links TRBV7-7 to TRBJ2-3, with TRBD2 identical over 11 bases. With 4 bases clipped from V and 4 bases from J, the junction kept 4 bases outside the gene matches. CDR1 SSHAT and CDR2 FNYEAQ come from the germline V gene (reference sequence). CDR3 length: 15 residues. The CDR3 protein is CASSSLAGGPDTQYF. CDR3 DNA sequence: TGTGCCAGCAGCTCCTTAGCGGGAGGGCCAGATACGCAGTATTTT.

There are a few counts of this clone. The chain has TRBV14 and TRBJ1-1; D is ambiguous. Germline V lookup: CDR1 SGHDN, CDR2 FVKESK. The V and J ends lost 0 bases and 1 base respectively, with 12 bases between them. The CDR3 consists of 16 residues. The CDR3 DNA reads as TGTGCCAGCAGCCAAGATTTTTCGCGATCGAACACTGAAGCTTTCTTT. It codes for CASSQDFSRSNTEAFF.

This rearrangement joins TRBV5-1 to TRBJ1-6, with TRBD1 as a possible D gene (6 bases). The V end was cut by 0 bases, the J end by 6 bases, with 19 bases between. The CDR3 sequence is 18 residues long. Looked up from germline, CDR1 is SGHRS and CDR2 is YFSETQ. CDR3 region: CASSLVAPGAGSNSPLHF. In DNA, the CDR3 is TGCGCCAGCAGCTTGGTCGCGCCAGGGGCGGGCAGTAATTCACCCCTCCACTTT.

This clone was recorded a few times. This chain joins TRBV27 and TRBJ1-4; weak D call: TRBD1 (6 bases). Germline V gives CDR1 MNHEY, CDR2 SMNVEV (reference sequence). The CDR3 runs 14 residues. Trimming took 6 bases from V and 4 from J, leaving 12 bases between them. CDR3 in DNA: TGTGCCAGCAGCTACGACAGGAGTAATGAAAAACTGTTTTTT. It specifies CASSYDRSNEKLFF.

The CDR3 region is CASSLGLAELTDTQYF. CDR3 DNA: TGTGCCAGCAGCTTAGGACTAGCGGAACTCACAGATACGCAGTATTTT. The chain is built from TRBV5-5 and TRBJ2-3; 10 bases map to TRBD2. Looked up from germline, CDR1 is SGHKS and CDR2 is YYEKEE (reference sequence). The V and J ends lost 2 bases and 2 bases, in that order; junction bases with no gene match: 5. The CDR3 sequence is 16 residues long. Full variable domain (missing parts from reference TRBV5-5 and TRBJ2-3): DAGVTQSPTHLIKTRGQQVTLRCSPISGHKSVSWYQQVLGQGPQFIFQYYEKEERGRGNFPDRFSARQFPNYSSELNVNALLLGDSALYLCASSLGLAELTDTQYFGPGTRLTVL.

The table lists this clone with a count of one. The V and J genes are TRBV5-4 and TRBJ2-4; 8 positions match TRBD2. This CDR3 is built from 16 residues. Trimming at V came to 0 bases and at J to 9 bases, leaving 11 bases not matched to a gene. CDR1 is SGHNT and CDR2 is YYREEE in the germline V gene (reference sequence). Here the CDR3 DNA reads TGTGCCAGCAGCTTGGCCGCGGGACTAGGGGGGAGCATTCAGTACTTC. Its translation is CASSLAAGLGGSIQYF.

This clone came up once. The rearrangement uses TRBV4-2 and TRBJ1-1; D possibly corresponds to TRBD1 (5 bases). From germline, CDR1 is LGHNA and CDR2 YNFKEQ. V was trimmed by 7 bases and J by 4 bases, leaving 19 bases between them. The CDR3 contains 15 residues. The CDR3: CASTPDVSGGTEAFF. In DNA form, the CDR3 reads TGTGCCAGCACCCCAGATGTATCTGGGGGCACTGAAGCTTTCTTT.

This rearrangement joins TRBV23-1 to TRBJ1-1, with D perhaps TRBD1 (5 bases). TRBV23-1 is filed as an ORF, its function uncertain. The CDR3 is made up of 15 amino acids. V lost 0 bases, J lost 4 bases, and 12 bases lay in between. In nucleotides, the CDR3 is TGCGCCAGCAGTCAATCAGGGGCCCGTTTCACTGAAGCTTTCTTT. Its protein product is CASSQSGARFTEAFF.

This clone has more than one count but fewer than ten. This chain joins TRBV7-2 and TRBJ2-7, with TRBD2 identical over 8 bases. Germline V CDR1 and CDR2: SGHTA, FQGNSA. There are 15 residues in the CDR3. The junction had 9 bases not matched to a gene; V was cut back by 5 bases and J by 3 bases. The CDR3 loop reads CASSEGLASVYEQYF. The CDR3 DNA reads TGTGCCAGCAGCGAAGGACTAGCCTCGGTCTACGAGCAGTACTTC.

DNA of the CDR3: TGCGCCAGCAGCTTTAGCGGGAGCTCCTACAATGAGCAGTTCTTC. It translates to CASSFSGSSYNEQFF. This chain connects TRBV5-1 to TRBJ2-1; 9 bases match TRBD2. V dropped 2 bases and J dropped 0; count of bases not matched to a gene: 0. The CDR3 has 15 amino acids. CDR1 SGHRS and CDR2 YFSETQ come from the germline V gene.

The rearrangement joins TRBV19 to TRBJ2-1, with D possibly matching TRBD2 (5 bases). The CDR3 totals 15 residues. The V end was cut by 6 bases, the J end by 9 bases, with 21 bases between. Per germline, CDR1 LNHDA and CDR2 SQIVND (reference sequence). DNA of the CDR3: TGTGCCAGTAGCCCATATTCGATAATTGGGAGTGAGCAGTTCTTC. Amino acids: CASSPYSIIGSEQFF.

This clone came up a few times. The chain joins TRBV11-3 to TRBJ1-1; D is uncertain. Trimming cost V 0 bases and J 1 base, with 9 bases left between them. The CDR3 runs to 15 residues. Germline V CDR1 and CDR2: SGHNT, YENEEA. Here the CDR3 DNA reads TGTGCCAGCAGCTTAGACGCGACTCCGAACACTGAAGCTTTCTTT. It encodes CASSLDATPNTEAFF.

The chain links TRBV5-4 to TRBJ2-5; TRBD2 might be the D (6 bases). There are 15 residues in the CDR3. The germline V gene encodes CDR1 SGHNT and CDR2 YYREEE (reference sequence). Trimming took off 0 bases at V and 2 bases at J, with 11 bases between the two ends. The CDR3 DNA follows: TGTGCCAGCAGCTTGGAGTCTAGCGTACAAGAGACCCAGTACTTC. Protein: CASSLESSVQETQYF.